A single sample is the source of the 13 T cell receptor beta chains below, sequenced in a study of control samples from healthy donors and cancer patients. Sequencing was performed with immunoSEQ multiplex PCR; in TCRdb, only in-frame clones are kept and a portion is missing. The sample contains roughly 400,000 clones, over 75% of which appear only once. The sequencing input was PBMCs. Receptors were obtained from a middle-aged man with head and neck cancer.

The table lists this clone with a count of one. The chain combines TRBV3-1 (or the pseudogene TRBV3-2) with TRBJ1-5; no definite D call. The CDR3 runs 14 residues. Germline V gene data show CDR1 as LGHDT and CDR2 as YNNKEL (reference sequence). V lost 3 bases and J lost 0, with 6 bases in between. Here the CDR3 DNA reads TGTGCCAGCAGCCAGGCAGCTAGCAATCAGCCCCAGCATTTT. This gives the protein CASSQAASNQPQHF.

This chain links TRBV6-5 with TRBJ2-1; 13 bases map to TRBD2. Trimming removed 6 bases from V and 8 bases from J; junction bases left unmatched: 7. This CDR3 is 15 amino acids long. The germline V gene has CDR1 MNHEY and CDR2 SVGAGI. In DNA, the CDR3 is TGTGCCAGCAGCAACCGACTAGCGGGAGGCCATGAGCAGTTCTTC. Translating gives CASSNRLAGGHEQFF.

This chain joins TRBV15 and TRBJ2-3; TRBD2 matches 8 bases. V lost 1 base to trimming and J lost 2 bases; unmatched junction nucleotides: 11. CDR3 length: 18 residues. Germline CDR1 reads LNHNV; CDR2 reads YYDKDF (reference sequence). The CDR3 DNA reads TGTGCCACCAGCAGAGGAAATTCACTAGCGGCCAACACAGATACGCAGTATTTT. Translated: CATSRGNSLAANTDTQYF. Full variable domain (missing parts from reference TRBV15 and TRBJ2-3): DAMVIQNPRYQVTQFGKPVTLSCSQTLNHNVMYWYQQKSSQAPKLLFHYYDKDFNNEADTPDNFQSRRPNTSFCFLDIRSPGLGDTAMYLCATSRGNSLAANTDTQYFGPGTRLTVL.

The chain employs TRBV5-4 and TRBJ2-1; 8 nucleotides align to TRBD2. The CDR3 length is 15 residues. Germline V lookup: CDR1 SGHNT, CDR2 YYREEE (reference sequence). After removal of 4 bases from V and 7 bases from J, the junction contained 10 bases not matched to a gene. The CDR3 nucleotides read TGTGCCAGCAGCCCTCCTCGGGGGGGTAGGAATGAGCAGTTCTTC. Translated, it gives CASSPPRGGRNEQFF.

The chain recombines TRBV5-1 with TRBJ1-5, with D tentatively TRBD1 (5 bases). Germline V gives CDR1 SGHRS, CDR2 YFSETQ. The ends were cut back, 0 bases at V and 5 bases at J, with 12 bases in the middle. This CDR3 has 15 amino acids. The DNA for the CDR3 is TGCGCCAGCAGCTTGGATGGGGGGTCGGATCAGCCCCAGCATTTT. Amino acid sequence: CASSLDGGSDQPQHF.

The chain joins TRBV7-9 to TRBJ2-7; 9 bases line up with TRBD1. CDR1 and CDR2 from the germline V gene are SEHNR and FQNEAQ (reference sequence). The V and J ends lost 5 bases and 0 bases, in that order; junction bases with no gene match: 5. The CDR3 runs 15 residues. CDR3 in amino acids: CASSEGQGISYEQYF. DNA of the CDR3: TGTGCCAGCAGCGAAGGACAGGGGATCTCCTACGAGCAGTACTTC.

This chain connects TRBV6-6 to TRBJ2-1; no reliable D call. V was trimmed by 7 bases and J by 8 bases, leaving 18 bases between them. The CDR3 spans 14 residues. CDR1 is MNHNY and CDR2 is SVGAGI in the germline V gene (reference sequence). CDR3: CASIGIVREYEQFF. The CDR3 DNA reads TGTGCCAGCATTGGGATCGTCCGCGAGTATGAGCAGTTCTTC.

V usage is TRBV7-2 and J usage is TRBJ2-7; D is uncertain. There are 13 residues in the CDR3. Germline CDR1 is SGHTA and CDR2 is FQGNSA. Trimming removed 3 bases at V and 1 base at J, with 7 bases between. DNA of the CDR3: TGTGCCAGCAGCTTCGACTCTTCCTACGAGCAGTACTTC. Its protein product is CASSFDSSYEQYF. Complete variable domain (other parts from reference TRBV7-2 and TRBJ2-7): GAGVSQSPSNKVTEKGKDVELRCDPISGHTALYWYRQSLGQGLEFLIYFQGNSAPDKSGLPSDRFSAERTGGSVSTLTIQRTQQEDSAVYLCASSFDSSYEQYFGPGTRLTVT.

In DNA, the CDR3 is TGTGCCAGTAGTATATCCTTGACCGGGCAAGTAAGCGGGGGGGAGCTGTTTTTT. Residues: CASSISLTGQVSGGELFF. The rearrangement links TRBV19 to TRBJ2-2; weak D call: TRBD2 (6 bases). The CDR3 contains 18 residues. Trimming shortened V by 2 bases and J by 8 bases, and 24 bases separated the two germline ends. CDR1 and CDR2 (germline): LNHDA, SQIVND (reference sequence). The complete variable domain, with remaining parts taken from reference TRBV19 and TRBJ2-2, reads DGGITQSPKYLFRKEGQNVTLSCEQNLNHDAMYWYRQDPGQGLRLIYYSQIVNDFQKGDIAEGYSVSREKKESFPLTVTSAQKNPTAFYLCASSISLTGQVSGGELFFGEGSRLTVL.

The rearrangement links TRBV6-5 to TRBJ1-4; the match to TRBD1 covers 8 bases. Losses at the gene ends were 2 bases for V and 7 bases for J; bases not matched to a gene: 6. CDR1 MNHEY and CDR2 SVGAGI come from the germline V gene. The CDR3 runs to 15 residues. CDR3 sequence reads: CASSYMQGAGEKLFF. The CDR3 nucleotides read TGTGCCAGCAGTTACATGCAGGGGGCTGGTGAAAAACTGTTTTTT.

The chain combines TRBV25-1 with TRBJ1-1; D gene ambiguous. This CDR3 comprises 14 residues. Trimming shortened V by 2 bases and J by 3 bases, and 10 bases separated the two germline ends. Germline V gives CDR1 MGHDK, CDR2 SYGVNS. The CDR3 DNA reads TGTGCCAGCAGTGAACCGGGGTGGGACACTGAAGCTTTCTTT. It specifies CASSEPGWDTEAFF. Complete variable domain (other parts from reference TRBV25-1 and TRBJ1-1): EADIYQTPRYLVIGTGKKITLECSQTMGHDKMYWYQQDPGMELHLIHYSYGVNSTEKGDLSSESTVSRIRTEHFPLTLESARPSHTSQYLCASSEPGWDTEAFFGQGTRLTVV.

Only one count was recorded for this clone. CDR3 residues: CASSYQAGGSYEQYF. The CDR3 nucleotides read TGTGCCAGCAGTTACCAGGCGGGGGGCTCCTACGAGCAGTACTTC. The chain recombines TRBV6-5 with TRBJ2-7; TRBD2 agrees at 8 bases. Germline assignment: CDR1 MNHEY and CDR2 SVGAGI. V lost 2 bases to trimming and J lost 0 bases; unmatched junction nucleotides: 3. The CDR3 contains 15 residues.

The chain joins TRBV4-3 to TRBJ1-2; D remains unclear. This CDR3 has 14 amino acids. Between the trimmed V and J ends, which lost 0 bases and 4 bases, there was a span of 9 bases. CDR1 and CDR2 (germline): LGHNA, YSLEER. CDR3 coding DNA: TGCGCCAGCAGCCAAGAGGCGCTGACCTATGGCTACACCTTC. Its protein product is CASSQEALTYGYTF.